Each of the 7 T cell receptor beta chains below was sequenced from the same sample in a study of T cells in Graves' hyperthyroidism and ophthalmopathy (dated 2019 in TCRdb). Library preparation employed multiplex PCR. For sequencing, an Illumina HiSeq 2000 was employed. The TCR beta CDR3 regions were amplified from RNA transcripts. The TCR CDR3 was subjected to a first round of RT-PCR using the HTBI primer set and the Qiagen OneStep RT-PCR kit. TCRdb applied fastp at Q25 and MiXCR to the public reads, then kept only in-frame beta chains. Every distinct CDR3 protein forms one entry, paired with its most common genes and DNA. The sample table contains fewer than 450,000 distinct CDR3 sequences; only one count was recorded for 13% to 15% of them. Roughly a fifth of the sample comes from the top ten. The material sequenced was blood. These receptors originate from a woman between 55 and 75 years old with Graves' ophthalmopathy.

The table lists this clonotype with many counts. This chain connects TRBV6-1 to TRBJ2-7; D gene uncertain. Germline CDR1 MNHNS, CDR2 SASEGT. Trimming stripped 3 bases from V and 4 bases from J, with 10 bases between. The CDR3 loop spans 13 amino acids. For the CDR3, the DNA is TGTGCCAGCAGTGACAACGGGCCTTACGAGCAGTACTTC. Protein product: CASSDNGPYEQYF.

In its sample, this clonotype was seen many times. The J gene is TRBJ2-7, the V gene TRBV2; the D is unclear. Germline-derived CDR1 and CDR2 are SNHLY and FYNNEI. The CDR3 has 15 amino acids. V lost 5 bases and J 6 bases, leaving 20 bases between the germline ends. CDR3 amino acids: CASSTPGPTSGEQYF. CDR3 sequence (DNA): TGTGCCAGCAGTACACCGGGCCCCACCTCGGGCGAGCAGTACTTC.

In its sample, this clonotype was seen a few times. V is TRBV28 and J is TRBJ2-7; D not resolved. Germline V lookup: CDR1 MDHEN, CDR2 SYDVKM. The CDR3 runs to 15 residues. V gave up 2 bases and J gave up 2 bases, with 13 bases separating them. Here the CDR3 reads CASSLLRRITYEQYF. In DNA, the CDR3 is TGTGCCAGCAGTTTACTCCGGCGCATCACCTACGAGCAGTACTTC.

In its sample, this clonotype was seen a few times. The genes are TRBV12-3 or TRBV12-4 and TRBJ1-3; D gene unclear. This CDR3 has 16 residues. Trimming stripped 2 bases from V and 2 bases from J, with 13 bases between. The CDR3 reads CASSLFTWVAGNTIYF. The CDR3, as DNA: TGTGCCAGCAGTTTATTCACGTGGGTTGCTGGAAACACCATATATTTT.

This clonotype was seen repeatedly, ten times or more. The gene calls are TRBV2 and TRBJ2-7, with 11 nucleotides matching TRBD1. Germline V gene sequence: CDR1 SNHLY, CDR2 FYNNEI. The CDR3 extends over 15 amino acids. The V segment lost 1 base and the J segment 2 bases; nucleotides outside the gene matches: 1. The CDR3 region has the DNA TGTGCCAGCAGTGAAGGGGACAGGGGGGCCTACGAGCAGTACTTC. This codes for CASSEGDRGAYEQYF. Full variable domain (missing parts from reference TRBV2 and TRBJ2-7): EPEVTQTPSHQVTQMGQEVILRCVPISNHLYFYWYRQILGQKVEFLVSFYNNEISEKSEIFDDQFSVERPDGSNFTLKIRSTKLEDSAMYFCASSEGDRGAYEQYFGPGTRLTVT.

A word on this clonotype: A much bigger clone sits one base away, suggesting this may be a read error. The chain couples TRBV29-1 to TRBJ2-7; 11 bases are a match to TRBD1. CDR3 length: 15 amino acids. V lost 6 bases and J lost 3; bases outside the gene matches: 10. Germline CDR1 and CDR2: SQVTM and ANQGSEA. In nucleotides, the CDR3 is TGCAGCGTCCGACGCGGGACAGGGGGTGTCTACGAGCAGTACTTC. Amino acids: CSVRRGTGGVYEQYF.

This clonotype was observed many times. The genes are TRBV20-1 and TRBJ2-5; the D gene is possibly TRBD2 (6 bases). The V end was cut by 1 base, the J end by 4 bases, with 13 bases between. This CDR3 region has 14 residues. Per germline, CDR1 DFQATT and CDR2 SNEGSKA (reference sequence). The CDR3 protein is CSARAPLASETQYF. CDR3 coding DNA: TGCAGTGCTAGAGCTCCACTAGCATCAGAGACCCAGTACTTC.